What follows are 30 T cell receptor beta chains derived from one specimen sequenced in a study of T-cell memory formation after mild COVID-19. TCRdb processed the 5' RACE reads anew with MiXCR; each CDR3 protein has one entry. The sample yields 350,000 to 400,000 distinct CDR3 sequences, 13% to 15% seen once. The specimen was PBMCs or a T cell subset sorted from them (not recorded which). The receptor source for this set is a man younger than 35 who had mild COVID-19 (a few samples of this study predate the infection). Cell type and time point are not known.

V gene TRBV18 combines with J gene TRBJ2-1; D gene uncertain. Germline-derived CDR1 and CDR2 are KGHSH and LQKENI. The V end was cut by 5 bases, the J end by 7 bases, with 12 bases between. The CDR3 runs to 13 residues. In nucleotides, the CDR3 is TGTGCCAGCTCAGGAATAGAGTATAATGAGCAGTTCTTC. Amino acid sequence: CASSGIEYNEQFF.

This clonotype was detected only a few times. The chain has TRBV6-2 or TRBV6-3 and TRBJ2-1, with 9 bases fitting TRBD1. J gave up 6 bases and V 6 bases, and 9 bases lay outside the gene matches. Germline V gene sequence: CDR1 MNHEY, CDR2 SVGEGT. CDR3 length: 15 amino acids. CDR3: CASSKDRGVGNEQFF. CDR3 coding DNA: TGTGCCAGCAGCAAGGACAGGGGAGTCGGCAATGAGCAGTTCTTC.

The rearrangement links TRBV7-9 to TRBJ2-1; 7 positions agree with TRBD1. Trimming took 4 bases from V and 2 from J; bases not matched to a gene: 2. The CDR3 is 14 residues long. The germline V gene encodes CDR1 SEHNR and CDR2 FQNEAQ (reference sequence). The CDR3 spells CASSWDSTYNEQFF. The CDR3 nucleotides read TGTGCCAGCAGCTGGGACAGTACCTACAATGAGCAGTTCTTC.

This clonotype appeared many times. This chain uses TRBV7-2 with TRBJ1-1; D gene uncertain. The germline V and J ends were trimmed by 3 bases and 1 base, with 9 bases remaining between them. The CDR3 spans 14 residues. Germline CDR1 and CDR2: SGHTA and FQGNSA. The CDR3 DNA is TGTGCCAGCAGCTTCGGATCCCCGAACACTGAAGCTTTCTTT. This sequence encodes CASSFGSPNTEAFF. The entire variable domain, with the rest obtained from reference TRBV7-2 and TRBJ1-1, is as follows: GAGVSQSPSNKVTEKGKDVELRCDPISGHTALYWYRQSLGQGLEFLIYFQGNSAPDKSGLPSDRFSAERTGGSVSTLTIQRTQQEDSAVYLCASSFGSPNTEAFFGQGTRLTVV.

This clonotype has at least ten counts. The gene calls are TRBV12-3 or TRBV12-4 and TRBJ1-1; D is ambiguous. Trimming removed 5 bases from V and 5 bases from J, with 12 bases in between. The CDR3 consists of 13 residues. The CDR3 DNA reads as TGTGCCAGCAGTCCCAATCGGCATACTGAAGCTTTCTTT. Its protein product is CASSPNRHTEAFF.

V and J are TRBV5-4 and TRBJ2-2; TRBD1 or TRBD2 may be the D gene (5 bases each). The CDR3 is 14 amino acids. V shed 4 bases and J shed 7 bases, with 14 bases lying between them. The V gene's germline CDR1 is SGHNT and CDR2 YYREEE (reference sequence). DNA for the CDR3: TGTGCCAGCAGCCCCGCTAGGGGAGACGGGGAGCTGTTTTTT. Amino acid sequence: CASSPARGDGELFF. Complete variable domain (other parts from reference TRBV5-4 and TRBJ2-2): ETGVTQSPTHLIKTRGQQVTLRCSSQSGHNTVSWYQQALGQGPQFIFQYYREEENGRGNFPPRFSGLQFPNYSSELNVNALELDDSALYLCASSPARGDGELFFGEGSRLTVL.

The chain uses TRBV18 and TRBJ2-4, with D possibly TRBD2 on 5 matching bases. Per the germline V gene, CDR1 is KGHSH and CDR2 is LQKENI. The CDR3 covers 12 residues. Trimming stripped 6 bases from V and 8 bases from J, with 11 bases between. CDR3 protein: CASSSLRDIQYF. In DNA, the CDR3 is TGTGCCAGCTCCTCTCTGCGGGACATTCAGTACTTC.

This clonotype was found a few times. The rearrangement uses TRBV27 and TRBJ1-2; D may be TRBD1 (6 bases). The CDR3 loop spans 15 amino acids. Trimming pared 4 bases from V and 0 bases from J, leaving 12 bases between. Looked up from germline, CDR1 is MNHEY and CDR2 is SMNVEV (reference sequence). The CDR3 region is CASSSGGEANYGYTF. In nucleotides, the CDR3 is TGTGCCAGCAGTTCGGGGGGCGAGGCTAACTATGGCTACACCTTC.

The V gene is TRBV6-2 or TRBV6-3, the J gene TRBJ1-6; D remains unclear. CDR3 length: 13 amino acids. Germline values: CDR1 MNHEY, CDR2 SVGEGT. The V gene lost 2 bases and the J gene lost 11 bases, with 10 bases spanning the gap. CDR3: CASSYPELAPLHF. In DNA, the CDR3 is TGTGCCAGCAGTTACCCGGAACTGGCACCCCTCCACTTT.

V is TRBV25-1 and J is TRBJ2-5; TRBD1 might be the D (6 bases). Trimming shortened V by 4 bases and J by 2 bases, and 14 bases separated the two germline ends. Germline lookup yields CDR1 MGHDK and CDR2 SYGVNS. The CDR3 is 15 residues long. CDR3 region: CASSALGQLQETQYF. CDR3 coding DNA: TGTGCCAGCAGTGCTCTTGGACAGTTGCAAGAGACCCAGTACTTC.

The chain combines TRBV29-1 with TRBJ1-3; D is uncertain. CDR1 is SQVTM, CDR2 ANQGSEA, per germline. V dropped 7 bases and J dropped 0 bases, with 13 bases sitting between them. CDR3 length: 14 amino acids. CDR3 sequence (DNA): TGCAGCGCCTTGGACCCTAACTCTGGAAACACCATATATTTT. Translating it yields CSALDPNSGNTIYF. Using reference TRBV29-1 and TRBJ1-3 for the parts outside the CDR3, the full variable domain is SAVISQKPSRDICQRGTSLTIQCQVDSQVTMMFWYRQQPGQSLTLIATANQGSEATYESGFVIDKFPISRPNLTFSTLTVSNMSPEDSSIYLCSALDPNSGNTIYFGEGSWLTVV.

The rearrangement links TRBV6-5 to TRBJ2-2; D possibly corresponds to TRBD2 (5 bases). Germline assignment: CDR1 MNHEY and CDR2 SVGAGI. The CDR3 runs to 15 residues. V lost 2 bases and J lost 13, with 20 bases in between. This CDR3 reads CASSYGIGNTGLLFF. In DNA, the CDR3 is TGTGCCAGCAGTTACGGGATCGGGAACACCGGGCTGCTGTTTTTT.

The chain uses TRBV5-4 and TRBJ2-5, with TRBD2 matching 11 bases. The germline CDR1 and CDR2 sequences are SGHNT and YYREEE (reference sequence). Trimming removed 2 bases from V and 5 bases from J; junction bases left unmatched: 5. The CDR3 runs to 15 residues. The CDR3 protein is CASSLLSGGAETQYF. CDR3 sequence (DNA): TGTGCCAGCAGCTTACTTAGCGGGGGGGCCGAGACCCAGTACTTC.

This rearrangement joins TRBV13 to TRBJ2-5, with D maybe TRBD2 (7 bases). The length of the CDR3 is 15 residues. The germline CDR1 and CDR2 sequences are PRHDT and FYEKMQ (reference sequence). Trimming removed 4 bases at V and 6 bases at J, with 18 bases between. The CDR3 DNA sequence: TGTGCCAGCAGCTCGGACCGGGGGGCCGAAAAGACCCAGTACTTC. This sequence encodes CASSSDRGAEKTQYF.

This clonotype was seen a handful of times. This chain links TRBV3-1 with TRBJ1-2; perhaps TRBD1 as D (5 bases). Trimming shortened V by 2 bases and J by 8 bases, and 15 bases separated the two germline ends. The CDR3 is 14 amino acids. Germline CDR1 LGHDT, CDR2 YNNKEL (reference sequence). CDR3 nucleotide sequence: TGTGCCAGCAGCCAACGTCGGGACGTCTTAGGCTACACCTTC. This codes for CASSQRRDVLGYTF. Filled out from reference TRBV3-1 and TRBJ1-2, the complete variable domain reads DTAVSQTPKYLVTQMGNDKSIKCEQNLGHDTMYWYKQDSKKFLKIMFSYNNKELIINETVPNRFSPKSPDKAHLNLHINSLELGDSAVYFCASSQRRDVLGYTFGSGTRLTVV.

This clonotype was counted a few times. This rearrangement joins TRBV20-1 to TRBJ1-6; 7 nucleotides match TRBD1. The germline V gene encodes CDR1 DFQATT and CDR2 SNEGSKA (reference sequence). Unmatched junction bases numbered 5, after V lost 3 bases and J lost 6 bases. This CDR3 is 14 amino acids long. CDR3 amino acids: CSASRGMFNSPLHF. The CDR3 DNA reads as TGCAGTGCTAGCAGGGGGATGTTTAATTCACCCCTCCACTTT.

The rearrangement joins TRBV24-1 to TRBJ1-1; no definite D call. Germline CDR1 KGHDR, CDR2 SFDVKD. Trimming stripped 7 bases from V and 3 bases from J, with 5 bases between. The CDR3 length is 11 residues. As DNA, the CDR3 is TGTGCCACCAGAGGTGACACTGAAGCTTTCTTT. Encoded protein: CATRGDTEAFF.

A few counts support this clonotype. The chain uses TRBV12-3 or TRBV12-4 and TRBJ1-4; 12 bases are a match to TRBD1. The V gene end was trimmed by 5 bases and the J gene end by 11 bases; junction bases not matched to a gene: 9. The length of the CDR3 is 15 residues. CDR3 loop: CASSGPGQGARKLFF. In DNA, the CDR3 is TGTGCCAGCAGTGGACCGGGACAGGGGGCTCGGAAACTGTTTTTT.

In its sample, this clonotype was seen a few times. V usage is TRBV3-1 and J usage is TRBJ2-3; D may be TRBD2 (7 bases). The germline V gene has CDR1 LGHDT and CDR2 YNNKEL (reference sequence). V was cut by 3 bases and J by 6 bases, with 25 bases left in between. This CDR3 is built from 18 residues. The CDR3 DNA is TGTGCCAGCAGCCACCAAGGGGGGGGACTAAAGGAGTCGGATACGCAGTATTTT. Encoded protein: CASSHQGGGLKESDTQYF.

This clonotype was detected a few times. The genes are TRBV7-9 and TRBJ1-2; TRBD1 agrees at 8 bases. With 6 bases clipped from V and 2 bases from J, the junction kept 5 bases outside the gene matches. The CDR3 has 14 residues. Germline V gene lookup returns CDR1 SEHNR and CDR2 FQNEAQ (reference sequence). The CDR3 nucleotides are TGTGCCAGCAGGCCGACAGGGGAGAACTATGGCTACACCTTC. This codes for CASRPTGENYGYTF.

The rearrangement uses TRBV21-1 and TRBJ2-5; the table names TRBD1, a call not compared with the DNA. TRBV21-1 is classified as a pseudogene. This CDR3 spans 12 amino acids. The CDR3 here is CASQGAGETQYF. CDR3 sequence (DNA): TGTGCCAGCCAGGGAGCGGGGGAGACCCAGTACTTC.

There are a few counts of this clonotype. The rearrangement joins TRBV3-1 to TRBJ1-1, with 7 bases that match TRBD1. Germline assignment: CDR1 LGHDT and CDR2 YNNKEL (reference sequence). CDR3 length: 15 residues. The junction had 5 bases not matched to a gene; V was cut back by 4 bases and J by 0 bases. The CDR3: CASSRDRDMNTEAFF. The CDR3 coding sequence is TGTGCCAGCAGCCGGGACAGAGATATGAACACTGAAGCTTTCTTT.

In this sample, this clonotype turned up a few times. V is TRBV7-3 and J is TRBJ2-3; 7 positions agree with TRBD2. The CDR3 runs 15 residues. V gave up 3 bases and J gave up 2 bases; unmatched junction bases: 5. In germline, CDR1 is SGHTA, CDR2 FQGTGA. DNA for the CDR3: TGTGCCAGCAGCTTCGGGCGGGGGTACACAGATACGCAGTATTTT. This translates into CASSFGRGYTDTQYF.

This clonotype was counted only a few times. The chain employs TRBV20-1 and TRBJ2-7, with 14 bases identical to TRBD2. The germline gives CDR1 DFQATT, CDR2 SNEGSKA (reference sequence). With 3 bases clipped from V and 2 bases from J, the junction kept 0 bases outside the gene matches. The length of the CDR3 is 14 residues. The CDR3 loop is CSARTSGGAYEQYF. The DNA for the CDR3 is TGCAGTGCTAGGACTAGCGGGGGGGCCTACGAGCAGTACTTC.

This clonotype was counted at least ten times. V usage is TRBV7-2 and J usage is TRBJ1-1; possible D gene TRBD1, 6 bases. V was pared by 5 bases and J by 4 bases, with 23 bases between. The germline gives CDR1 SGHTA, CDR2 FQGNSA. The CDR3 extends over 17 amino acids. The CDR3: CASSLLIWGGAGTEAFF. For the CDR3, the DNA is TGTGCCAGCAGCCTACTAATATGGGGGGGCGCGGGCACTGAAGCTTTCTTT.

This clonotype was seen ten or more times. The rearrangement joins TRBV4-3 to TRBJ2-3; either TRBD1 or TRBD2 may fit D (5 bases each). This CDR3 is 17 amino acids long. Germline V gene data show CDR1 as LGHNA and CDR2 as YSLEER. V was trimmed by 0 bases and J by 4 bases, leaving 17 bases between them. CDR3 amino acids: CASSQEVGTSGADTQYF. The CDR3 bases are TGCGCCAGCAGCCAAGAGGTCGGGACCTCAGGCGCAGATACGCAGTATTTT.

The rearrangement links TRBV19 to TRBJ1-2, with D uncertain. This CDR3 is 15 amino acids long. Per the germline V gene, CDR1 is LNHDA and CDR2 is SQIVND (reference sequence). The V and J ends lost 3 bases and 4 bases respectively, with 15 bases between them. In nucleotides, the CDR3 is TGTGCCAGTAGTATGGGCCCCCGGAACTCCTATGGCTACACCTTC. Its protein is CASSMGPRNSYGYTF.

DNA of the CDR3: TGTGCCAGCAGCTTATATGCTACAATCGGCGGCGAGCAGTACGTC. Protein sequence: CASSLYATIGGEQYV. The chain links TRBV7-2 to TRBJ2-7; D remains ambiguous. The CDR3 consists of 15 residues. Trimming shortened V by 2 bases and J by 6 bases, and 17 bases separated the two germline ends. Looked up from germline, CDR1 is SGHTA and CDR2 is FQGNSA.

In this sample, this clonotype turned up a few times. As DNA, the CDR3 is TGTGCCAGCAGTACGCGGGGGTTCTACACAGATACGCAGTATTTT. Translating gives CASSTRGFYTDTQYF. The chain recombines TRBV25-1 with TRBJ2-3; TRBD2 matches at 7 bases. The CDR3 sequence is 15 residues long. The V gene end was trimmed by 5 bases and the J gene end by 2 bases; junction bases not matched to a gene: 7. Germline V gene lookup returns CDR1 MGHDK and CDR2 SYGVNS.

The rearrangement uses TRBV20-1 and TRBJ2-5; the match to TRBD2 covers 8 bases. The CDR3 consists of 18 residues. The ends lost 5 bases at V and 5 bases at J; junction bases unmatched: 22. Germline V gene data show CDR1 as DFQATT and CDR2 as SNEGSKA (reference sequence). This CDR3 is CSASRKRGIVVSWETQYF. The DNA for the CDR3 is TGCAGTGCTTCCCGCAAGCGGGGGATAGTAGTTTCCTGGGAGACCCAGTACTTC.